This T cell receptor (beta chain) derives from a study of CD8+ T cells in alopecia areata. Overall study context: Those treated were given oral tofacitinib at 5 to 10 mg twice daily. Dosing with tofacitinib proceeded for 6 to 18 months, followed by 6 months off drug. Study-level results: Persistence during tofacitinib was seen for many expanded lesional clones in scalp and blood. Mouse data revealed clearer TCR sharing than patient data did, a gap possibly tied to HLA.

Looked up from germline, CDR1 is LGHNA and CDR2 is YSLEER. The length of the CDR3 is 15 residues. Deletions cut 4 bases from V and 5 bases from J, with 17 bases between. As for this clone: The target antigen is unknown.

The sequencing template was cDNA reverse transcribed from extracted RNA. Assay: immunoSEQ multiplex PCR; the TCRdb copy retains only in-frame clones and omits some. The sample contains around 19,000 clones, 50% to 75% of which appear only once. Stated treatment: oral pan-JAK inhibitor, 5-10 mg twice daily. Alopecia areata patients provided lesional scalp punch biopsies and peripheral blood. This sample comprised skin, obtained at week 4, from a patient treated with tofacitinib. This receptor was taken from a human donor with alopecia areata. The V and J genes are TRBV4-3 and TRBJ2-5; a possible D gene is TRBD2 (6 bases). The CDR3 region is CASSRDWRESETQYF. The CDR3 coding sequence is TGCGCCAGCAGCCGGGACTGGAGGGAGTCGGAGACCCAGTACTTC.